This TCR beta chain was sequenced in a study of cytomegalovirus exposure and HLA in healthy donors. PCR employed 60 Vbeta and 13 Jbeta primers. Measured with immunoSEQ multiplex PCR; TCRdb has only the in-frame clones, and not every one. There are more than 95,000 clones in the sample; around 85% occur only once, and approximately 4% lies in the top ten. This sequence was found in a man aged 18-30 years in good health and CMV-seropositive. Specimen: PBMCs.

CDR3 amino acids: CASTLLLNTEAFF. The CDR3 DNA follows: TGTGCCAGCACCCTCTTATTGAACACTGAAGCTTTCTTT. The chain recombines TRBV7-9 with TRBJ1-1, with no clear D. This CDR3 is 13 amino acids long. Trimming took 7 bases from V and 0 from J, leaving 9 bases between them. CDR1 SEHNR and CDR2 FQNEAQ come from the germline V gene (reference sequence).